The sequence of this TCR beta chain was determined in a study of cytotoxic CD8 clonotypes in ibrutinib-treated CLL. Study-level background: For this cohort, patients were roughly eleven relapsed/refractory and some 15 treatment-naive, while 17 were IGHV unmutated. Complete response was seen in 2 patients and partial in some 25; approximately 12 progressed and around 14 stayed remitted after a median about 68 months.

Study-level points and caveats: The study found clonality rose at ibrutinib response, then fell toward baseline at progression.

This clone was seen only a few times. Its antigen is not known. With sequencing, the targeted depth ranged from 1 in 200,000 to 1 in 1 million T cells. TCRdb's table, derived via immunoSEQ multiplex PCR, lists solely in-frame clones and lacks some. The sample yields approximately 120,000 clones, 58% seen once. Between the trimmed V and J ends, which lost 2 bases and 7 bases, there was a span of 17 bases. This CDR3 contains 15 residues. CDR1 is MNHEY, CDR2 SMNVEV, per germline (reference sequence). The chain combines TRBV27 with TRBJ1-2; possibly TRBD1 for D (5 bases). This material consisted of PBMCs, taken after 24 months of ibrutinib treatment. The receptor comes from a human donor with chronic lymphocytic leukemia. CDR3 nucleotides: TGTGCCAGCAGTTTAACGCCGGACACGCGGCGTGGCTACACCTTC. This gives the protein CASSLTPDTRRGYTF.